This T cell receptor beta chain was sequenced during a study of blood T cell repertoires in COVID-19 (TCRdb year 2020). At the level of the whole study: Collaborator samples came from the United States, Italy and Spain and covered acute and convalescent phases of COVID-19. The repertoires were made available in a free public database intended to serve as a resource for research on the immune response to SARS-CoV-2. Where available, HLA class I and class II types were taken from metadata supplied by the sample provider and were not determined by assay-based typing. Nearly every sample came with metadata listing a de-identified subject ID, COVID-19 status, age in years and sex. The prospective study material was composed of cDNA or gDNA derived from T cells, B-cell-depleted T cells, or PBMCs. Subjects who had been exposed to COVID-19, were actively infected with it, or had recovered from it provided the deeply sampled blood TCRbeta repertoires that made up the dataset. Samples came from the ongoing ImmuneRACE study (first 160 participants) plus 1,254 subjects from 6 global collaborators. Overall study outcomes, separate from this receptor: How much clinical and demographic metadata was included differed by source and by participant, and the metadata was provided uncurated.

With regard to this clone: The clone's antigen remains unknown. One base away there is no much larger clone; base qualities are not given.

V trim: 5 bases; J trim: 0 bases; unmatched bases: 8. CDR3 length: 17 amino acids, cysteine to phenylalanine. Only CDR3 DNA remains: 51 bases, in frame from the first base. CDR1 and CDR2 are drawn from the germline V gene (reference sequence): LNHDA, SQIVND. TCRbeta CDR3 regions were amplified from genomic DNA using the immunoSEQ Assay, a bias-controlled multiplex PCR. The study's processing was this. The number of nucleated cells in each sample was estimated from the amplification of reference gene primers within the assay. Sequence reads were collapsed and filtered to measure the absolute abundance of every unique TCRbeta CDR3 rearrangement. For each sample, productive Simpson clonality was calculated as the square root of Simpson's diversity index over productive rearrangements. This immuneACCESS table, as held by TCRdb, lists in-frame sequences with V and J called but not all clones. Of the missing ones, under half trace to an unresolved V gene in checked studies; the others have no known cause. For V, J and clone size, that table is used; D and trimming come from the DNA. This sample holds about 170,000 clones; approximately 84% were observed only once. The ten largest clones add up to 7.5% to 9.5% of the sample.

Another Seattle source contributed samples from volunteer blood donors who had recovered from COVID-19. The collaborating institutions used their own protocols to collect whole blood in K2EDTA tubes. Collaborator samples were shipped for TCRbeta analysis as frozen whole blood, isolated PBMCs, or DNA extracted from either sample type. This receptor was taken from a man in his forties who had recovered from COVID-19. The sequence joins TRBV19 to TRBJ2-7, and 12 junctional nucleotides match TRBD2. The sample taken for sequencing was peripheral blood. The nucleotide sequence reads as follows: TGTGCCAGTAGTCGGGTGACTAGCGGGAGTTACTCCTACGAGCAGTACTTC. This gives the protein CASSRVTSGSYSYEQYF.